These 15 T cell receptor beta chains share one sample of origin, sequenced in a study of OX40 agonist ivuxolimab in advanced cancers. Data came from immunoSEQ multiplex PCR; TCRdb stores just in-frame clones and leaves some out. Counted here are 50,000 or so clones, 85% occurring once; the ten biggest clones make up roughly 20%. The material sequenced was CD4+ or CD8+ T cells sorted from blood, taken in a trial of the OX40 agonist ivuxolimab. These receptor sequences come from an adult with an advanced solid tumor such as melanoma, head and neck, liver or kidney cancer.

The chain combines TRBV27 with TRBJ1-4, with 9 bases fitting TRBD1. With V trimmed by 7 bases and J by 7 bases, 4 bases remained unmatched. The CDR3 length is 13 residues. Germline-derived CDR1 and CDR2 are MNHEY and SMNVEV (reference sequence). The CDR3 bases are TGTGCCAGCACCGGGACAGGGACTGAAAAACTGTTTTTT. It is translated as CASTGTGTEKLFF. The full variable domain, completed using reference TRBV27 and TRBJ1-4, is EAQVTQNPRYLITVTGKKLTVTCSQNMNHEYMSWYRQDPGLGLRQIYYSMNVEVTDKGDVPEGYKVSRKEKRNFPLILESPSPNQTSLYFCASTGTGTEKLFFGSGTQLSVL.

J is TRBJ2-2 and V is TRBV4-3; possible D gene TRBD2, 5 bases. V lost 5 bases and J 1 base, leaving 8 bases between the germline ends. This CDR3 is 14 amino acids long. In germline, CDR1 is LGHNA, CDR2 YSLEER. The CDR3, as DNA: TGCGCCAGCAGCGCTAGCAGGAACACCGGGGAGCTGTTTTTT. As protein: CASSASRNTGELFF.

The chain links TRBV4-3 to TRBJ1-4; D might be TRBD1 (5 bases). Germline V gene data show CDR1 as LGHNA and CDR2 as YSLEER. The CDR3 is 19 amino acids. V lost 2 bases and J 4 bases, leaving 23 bases between the germline ends. The CDR3 sequence: CASSQISSPSGEDNEKLFF. The CDR3 coding sequence is TGCGCCAGCAGCCAAATTTCGTCCCCTTCGGGGGAGGATAATGAAAAACTGTTTTTT.

The chain combines TRBV6-1 with TRBJ2-7; TRBD2 matches 10 bases. The germline gives CDR1 MNHNS, CDR2 SASEGT. With 5 bases clipped from V and 0 bases from J, the junction kept 1 base outside the gene matches. The CDR3 length is 14 residues. CDR3 sequence reads: CASSLAGGSYEQYF. The DNA for the CDR3 is TGTGCCAGCAGTTTAGCGGGGGGCTCCTACGAGCAGTACTTC.

This chain connects TRBV29-1 to TRBJ2-5; no definite D call. Germline-derived CDR1 and CDR2 are SQVTM and ANQGSEA. The CDR3 totals 14 residues. V was trimmed by 4 bases and J by 6 bases, leaving 18 bases between them. The CDR3 sequence is CSVVDVSQPKTQYF. Written as DNA, the CDR3 is TGCAGCGTTGTGGACGTGTCCCAGCCCAAGACCCAGTACTTC. Using reference TRBV29-1 and TRBJ2-5 for the parts outside the CDR3, the full variable domain is SAVISQKPSRDICQRGTSLTIQCQVDSQVTMMFWYRQQPGQSLTLIATANQGSEATYESGFVIDKFPISRPNLTFSTLTVSNMSPEDSSIYLCSVVDVSQPKTQYFGPGTRLLVL.

The chain links TRBV9 to TRBJ2-2; tentative D call: TRBD1 (6 bases). This CDR3 spans 14 amino acids. Looked up from germline, CDR1 is SGDLS and CDR2 is YYNGEE. Trimming shortened V by 3 bases and J by 4 bases, and 10 bases separated the two germline ends. DNA of the CDR3: TGTGCCAGCAGCGGACTACAGGGCACCGGGGAGCTGTTTTTT. This codes for CASSGLQGTGELFF.

This sequence joins TRBV4-1 and TRBJ1-5; possibly TRBD1 for D (5 bases). Germline V CDR1 and CDR2: MGHRA, YSYEKL. The length of the CDR3 is 16 residues. Trimming left V 0 bases short and J 5 bases short, with 14 bases between. Here the CDR3 DNA reads TGCGCCAGCAGCCAAGAGTTACAGGTTAGGGATCAGCCCCAGCATTTT. Its protein product is CASSQELQVRDQPQHF.

This rearrangement joins TRBV27 to TRBJ2-1; a possible D gene is TRBD2 (5 bases). CDR3 length: 13 amino acids. Trimming stripped 3 bases from V and 9 bases from J, with 12 bases between. Per germline, CDR1 MNHEY and CDR2 SMNVEV (reference sequence). In DNA, the CDR3 is TGTGCCAGCAGTTTCGGGTCTGGGAGTGAGCAGTTCTTC. Its protein is CASSFGSGSEQFF.

V usage is TRBV9 and J usage is TRBJ2-5; TRBD2 aligns across 8 bases. Trimming cost V 3 bases and J 4 bases; bases outside gene matches: 11. Germline V lookup: CDR1 SGDLS, CDR2 YYNGEE. The CDR3 loop spans 16 amino acids. The DNA for the CDR3 is TGTGCCAGCAGCGGCTCCGGCCTAGCGGGTTTAGAGACCCAGTACTTC. The encoded protein is CASSGSGLAGLETQYF. Full variable domain (missing parts from reference TRBV9 and TRBJ2-5): DSGVTQTPKHLITATGQRVTLRCSPRSGDLSVYWYQQSLDQGLQFLIQYYNGEERAKGNILERFSAQQFPDLHSELNLSSLELGDSALYFCASSGSGLAGLETQYFGPGTRLLVL.

On this clone itself: At the DNA level, this CDR3 is encoded by other sequences in the same sample as well. The chain joins TRBV7-2 to TRBJ2-1; no clear D gene. The germline V gene has CDR1 SGHTA and CDR2 FQGNSA. V lost 9 bases and J 5 bases, leaving 17 bases between the germline ends. This CDR3 comprises 14 residues. CDR3 in amino acids: CASSPYMADNEQFF. Here the CDR3 DNA reads TGTGCCAGTAGCCCGTACATGGCCGACAATGAGCAGTTCTTC.

V usage is TRBV4-3 and J usage is TRBJ2-1; D call uncertain. Germline-derived CDR1 and CDR2 are LGHNA and YSLEER. The CDR3 has 14 amino acids. V lost 0 bases and J lost 0, with 3 bases in between. This chain's CDR3 is CASSQDRSYNEQFF. The DNA for the CDR3 is TGCGCCAGCAGCCAAGATCGCTCCTACAATGAGCAGTTCTTC.

The gene calls are TRBV9 and TRBJ2-1, with no clear D. V was pared by 3 bases and J by 0 bases, with 10 bases between. The CDR3 spans 15 residues. CDR1 is SGDLS, CDR2 YYNGEE, per germline. CDR3 residues: CASSDSKSSYNEQFF. The DNA for the CDR3 is TGTGCCAGCAGCGATTCGAAGAGCTCCTACAATGAGCAGTTCTTC.

CDR3 DNA: TGTGCCGGACCAATAGACAGGTTATATAACTATGGCTACACCTTC. Protein product: CAGPIDRLYNYGYTF. The chain recombines TRBV14 with TRBJ1-2; D is possibly TRBD1 (6 bases). Trimming left V 11 bases short and J 1 base short, with 20 bases between. This CDR3 region has 15 residues. CDR1 is SGHDN, CDR2 FVKESK, per germline.

V usage is TRBV6-5 and J usage is TRBJ2-2; D possibly corresponds to TRBD2 (5 bases). CDR3 length: 13 amino acids. The V end was cut by 2 bases, the J end by 7 bases, with 8 bases between. Germline assignment: CDR1 MNHEY and CDR2 SVGAGI. Written as DNA, the CDR3 is TGTGCCAGCAGTTACGCGACTAACGGGGAGCTGTTTTTT. It yields the protein CASSYATNGELFF.

The genes are TRBV4-3 and TRBJ2-2; no firm D call. Germline CDR1 LGHNA, CDR2 YSLEER. V dropped 0 bases and J dropped 1 base, with 9 bases sitting between them. The CDR3 consists of 16 residues. As DNA, the CDR3 is TGCGCCAGCAGCCAAGATATGGCAGGGAACACCGGGGAGCTGTTTTTT. As protein: CASSQDMAGNTGELFF.